This paragraph covers one T cell receptor (beta chain) sequence. What it recognizes is unknown. This sample was taken from a study of CD8 T cells in ankylosing spondylitis. Quantitative 5'-RACE with molecular barcodes produced the TCR beta libraries. TCRdb independently ran MiXCR on the 5' RACE reads; one entry per CDR3 protein. This table has fewer than 400,000 distinct CDR3 sequences, around 22% appearing once. Points from the study as a whole: Significantly higher representation of disease-linked clones was reported for matched ankylosing spondylitis synovial fluid. Disease-linked clones, CD8+, were relatively rare in peripheral blood. Blood from ankylosing spondylitis patients appeared to carry a characteristic eight-variant TCR beta motif.

This TCR was sampled from a male donor with ankylosing spondylitis. Sequencing input: blood, either unsorted or a sorted T cell fraction (not recorded which).

DNA of the CDR3: TGTGCCAGCAGTTCAACTAGGGCGGGAGGCGACGAGCAGTACTTC. Amino acids: CASSSTRAGGDEQYF. The chain carries TRBV6-5 and TRBJ2-7, with 8 positions matching TRBD2. Germline V lookup: CDR1 MNHEY, CDR2 SVGAGI. Unmatched junction bases numbered 10, after V lost 4 bases and J lost 5 bases. The CDR3 extends over 15 amino acids.